One and the same sample provided the 31 T cell receptor beta chains below, sequenced in a study of T cell responses to AZD1222 COVID-19 vaccine. The method was immunoSEQ multiplex PCR; TCRdb's version includes in-frame clones alone and lacks a portion of them. In the table there are 200,000 to 250,000 clones, about 94% of which are singletons. This sample comprised peripheral blood, obtained 28 days after the second dose of the MenACWY control vaccine. Receptor source: an adult who received the MenACWY meningococcal vaccine as a control.

This rearrangement joins TRBV13 to TRBJ2-2; 7 bases align to TRBD1. The CDR3 length is 15 residues. V was pared by 6 bases and J by 3 bases, with 7 bases of the junction left unmatched. The germline V gene encodes CDR1 PRHDT and CDR2 FYEKMQ (reference sequence). The DNA of the CDR3 is TGTGCCAGCAGACAAGGGGGCGCCGACACCGGGGAGCTGTTTTTT. Residues: CASRQGGADTGELFF.

This chain uses TRBV20-1 with TRBJ1-1; D gene uncertain. Between the trimmed V and J ends, which lost 3 bases and 0 bases, there was a span of 11 bases. The CDR3 consists of 14 residues. Germline assignment: CDR1 DFQATT and CDR2 SNEGSKA (reference sequence). CDR3 residues: CSASARTVNTEAFF. The DNA of the CDR3 is TGCAGTGCTAGTGCCCGGACGGTGAACACTGAAGCTTTCTTT.

This chain connects TRBV5-1 to TRBJ1-2; possible D gene TRBD1, 6 bases. Germline CDR1 reads SGHRS; CDR2 reads YFSETQ. Trimming removed 0 bases from V and 8 bases from J, with 11 bases in between. The CDR3 sequence is 13 residues long. The CDR3 coding sequence is TGCGCCAGCAGCTTGGGAGGGGGGCAAGGCTACACCTTC. Translated, it gives CASSLGGGQGYTF.

This clone was counted ten times or more. The chain employs TRBV30 and TRBJ1-3, with 7 positions matching TRBD1. This CDR3 contains 13 residues. J gave up 5 bases and V 6 bases, and 7 bases lay outside the gene matches. From germline, CDR1 is GTSNPN and CDR2 SVGIG (reference sequence). CDR3 sequence reads: CACRQGNRNTIYF. DNA of the CDR3: TGTGCCTGTCGACAGGGCAACCGAAACACCATATATTTT.

This rearrangement joins TRBV7-9 to TRBJ1-2; 8 positions match TRBD1. The V and J ends lost 5 bases and 3 bases, in that order; junction bases with no gene match: 8. The germline V gene has CDR1 SEHNR and CDR2 FQNEAQ (reference sequence). The CDR3 consists of 15 residues. CDR3 in amino acids: CASSPKAGQDYGYTF. Written as DNA, the CDR3 is TGTGCCAGCAGCCCAAAAGCGGGACAGGACTATGGCTACACCTTC.

The V and J genes are TRBV14 and TRBJ1-3, with D maybe TRBD1 (6 bases). The CDR3 consists of 17 residues. Trimming stripped 0 bases from V and 0 bases from J, with 12 bases between. CDR1 and CDR2 (germline): SGHDN, FVKESK. This chain's CDR3 is CASSQEGGLSSGNTIYF. The CDR3 bases are TGTGCCAGCAGCCAAGAAGGGGGGCTCTCCTCTGGAAACACCATATATTTT.

The chain combines TRBV11-2 with TRBJ2-2; 10 nucleotides match TRBD1. CDR1 SGHAT and CDR2 FQNNGV come from the germline V gene. The CDR3 covers 17 residues. The V and J ends lost 2 bases and 5 bases, in that order; junction bases with no gene match: 8. The CDR3 DNA sequence: TGTGCCAGCAGCTTAATACCGGGACAGGGGTATACCGGGGAGCTGTTTTTT. This gives the protein CASSLIPGQGYTGELFF.

This chain joins TRBV27 and TRBJ2-7, with D possibly being TRBD1 or TRBD2 (5 bases each). The CDR3 has 12 amino acids. From germline, CDR1 is MNHEY and CDR2 SMNVEV (reference sequence). The V end was cut by 2 bases, the J end by 3 bases, with 5 bases between. CDR3 sequence reads: CASSLGGYEQYF. The CDR3 DNA follows: TGTGCCAGCAGTTTAGGGGGCTACGAGCAGTACTTC.

The rearrangement links TRBV28 to TRBJ1-5; 8 nucleotides agree with TRBD1. The CDR3 contains 15 residues. The germline CDR1 and CDR2 sequences are MDHEN and SYDVKM. The trim removed 5 bases at V and 7 bases at J, leaving 10 bases unmatched. CDR3 coding DNA: TGTGCCAGCAGTCCGGTCGACAGGGGTGGACAGCCCCAGCATTTT. Protein: CASSPVDRGGQPQHF.

J is TRBJ2-3 and V is TRBV30; D tentatively fits TRBD1 or TRBD2 (5 bases each). This CDR3 has 14 residues. V gave up 0 bases and J gave up 2 bases, with 9 bases separating them. The germline V gene has CDR1 GTSNPN and CDR2 SVGIG (reference sequence). CDR3 sequence: CAWSVTGTTDTQYF. CDR3 DNA: TGTGCCTGGAGTGTAACCGGGACCACAGATACGCAGTATTTT.

The chain uses TRBV7-6 and TRBJ2-7, with 13 bases aligning to TRBD2. This CDR3 contains 15 residues. V lost 1 base, J lost 5 bases, and 2 bases stayed unmatched. Germline values: CDR1 SGHVS, CDR2 FNYEAQ. CDR3 loop: CASSLGTSGGDEQYF. CDR3 bases: TGTGCCAGCAGCTTAGGGACTAGCGGGGGAGACGAGCAGTACTTC.

This chain links TRBV19 with TRBJ1-2; D is undetermined. The CDR3 length is 14 residues. The V gene's germline CDR1 is LNHDA and CDR2 SQIVND (reference sequence). Trimming cost V 7 bases and J 4 bases, with 16 bases left between them. Here the CDR3 reads CASTDRRDLYGYTF. The CDR3 coding sequence is TGTGCCAGTACCGATCGGCGGGATCTCTATGGCTACACCTTC.

V gene TRBV9 combines with J gene TRBJ2-3; TRBD2 is a possible D gene (6 bases). The CDR3 contains 15 residues. The germline V gene has CDR1 SGDLS and CDR2 YYNGEE. The germline V and J ends were trimmed by 0 bases and 0 bases, with 8 bases remaining between them. The CDR3 DNA follows: TGTGCCAGCAGCGTAGACGGGGGAAGCACAGATACGCAGTATTTT. Its protein is CASSVDGGSTDTQYF. The entire variable domain, with the rest obtained from reference TRBV9 and TRBJ2-3, is as follows: DSGVTQTPKHLITATGQRVTLRCSPRSGDLSVYWYQQSLDQGLQFLIQYYNGEERAKGNILERFSAQQFPDLHSELNLSSLELGDSALYFCASSVDGGSTDTQYFGPGTRLTVL.

The genes are TRBV6-5 and TRBJ1-2; no clear D gene. CDR1 and CDR2 (germline): MNHEY, SVGAGI. The length of the CDR3 is 15 residues. Trimming took 2 bases from V and 2 from J, leaving 12 bases between them. The DNA of the CDR3 is TGTGCCAGCAGTTACACATTAACAGAGAACTATGGCTACACCTTC. Translating gives CASSYTLTENYGYTF.

This sequence joins TRBV9 and TRBJ1-5, with D perhaps matching TRBD1 (5 bases). Germline loops: CDR1 SGDLS, CDR2 YYNGEE. This CDR3 comprises 14 residues. V was pared by 4 bases and J by 7 bases, with 15 bases between. The CDR3 coding sequence is TGTGCCAGCAGCCCGAGGGACGTTCGGCAGCCCCAGCATTTT. This translates into CASSPRDVRQPQHF.

The chain is built from TRBV19 and TRBJ2-2; D perhaps matches TRBD1 (6 bases). CDR3 length: 15 amino acids. Germline V gives CDR1 LNHDA, CDR2 SQIVND (reference sequence). The V end lost 5 bases, the J end lost 1 base, and 11 bases lay between the germline ends. The CDR3 loop is CASSHLTGNTGELFF. CDR3 coding DNA: TGTGCCAGTAGTCACTTGACAGGGAACACCGGGGAGCTGTTTTTT.

The rearrangement joins TRBV5-1 to TRBJ2-7; D unclear. This CDR3 has 14 amino acids. Trimming shortened V by 2 bases and J by 2 bases, and 11 bases separated the two germline ends. Germline assignment: CDR1 SGHRS and CDR2 YFSETQ. The CDR3 is CASSFETAAYEQYF. CDR3 bases: TGCGCCAGCAGCTTCGAGACGGCAGCCTACGAGCAGTACTTC.

This sequence joins TRBV7-2 and TRBJ2-7; 10 nucleotides agree with TRBD2. The junction had 2 bases not matched to a gene; V was cut back by 0 bases and J by 3 bases. The CDR3 length is 15 residues. Germline CDR1 SGHTA, CDR2 FQGNSA. CDR3 amino acids: CASSLAASGSYEQYF. The CDR3 nucleotides are TGTGCCAGCAGCTTAGCGGCTAGCGGGAGCTACGAGCAGTACTTC.

This clone has only one observation. V and J are TRBV4-1 and TRBJ2-7; a possible D gene is TRBD1 (6 bases). Trimming left V 4 bases short and J 3 bases short, with 16 bases between. Per germline, CDR1 MGHRA and CDR2 YSYEKL. This CDR3 comprises 15 residues. CDR3 DNA: TGCGCCAGCAGCCGCCTTCCGGGACAACTCTACGAGCAGTACTTC. It specifies CASSRLPGQLYEQYF.

The chain employs TRBV28 and TRBJ2-1; D gene uncertain. From germline, CDR1 is MDHEN and CDR2 SYDVKM. The V gene lost 8 bases and the J gene lost 1 base, with 0 bases spanning the gap. The CDR3 is 10 amino acids. The CDR3 region is CASSYNEQFF. DNA for the CDR3: TGTGCCAGCTCCTACAATGAGCAGTTCTTC.

This chain joins TRBV27 and TRBJ2-3; no clear D. The CDR3 extends over 14 amino acids. Trimming stripped 5 bases from V and 6 bases from J, with 15 bases between. CDR1 is MNHEY and CDR2 is SMNVEV in the germline V gene (reference sequence). The CDR3 DNA reads as TGTGCCAGCAGTACTTTTCAGAGGTCGGATACGCAGTATTTT. Translated: CASSTFQRSDTQYF.

CDR3 sequence reads: CASSLASGGDNEQFF. Here the CDR3 DNA reads TGCGCCAGCAGCTTGGCTAGCGGGGGGGACAATGAGCAGTTCTTC. The chain carries TRBV5-1 and TRBJ2-1, with TRBD2 matching 12 bases. Germline CDR1 and CDR2: SGHRS and YFSETQ. J lost 5 bases, V lost 0 bases, and 0 bases had no gene match. CDR3 length: 15 residues.

The sample holds one count of this clone. This sample includes further DNA sequences coding for the same CDR3. The V gene is TRBV30, the J gene TRBJ1-2; no clear D. CDR1 GTSNPN and CDR2 SVGIG come from the germline V gene (reference sequence). This CDR3 region has 13 residues. V lost 0 bases, J lost 3 bases, and 8 bases lay in between. This chain's CDR3 is CAWSVGRDYGYTF. The DNA for the CDR3 is TGTGCCTGGAGTGTAGGCCGGGACTATGGCTACACCTTC. The full variable domain, completed using reference TRBV30 and TRBJ1-2, is SQTIHQWPATLVQPVGSPLSLECTVEGTSNPNLYWYRQAAGRGLQLLFYSVGIGQISSEVPQNLSASRPQDRQFILSSKKLLLSDSGFYLCAWSVGRDYGYTFGSGTRLTVV.

V gene TRBV27 combines with J gene TRBJ1-2; 9 bases align to TRBD1. With V trimmed by 5 bases and J by 6 bases, 10 bases remained unmatched. Germline values: CDR1 MNHEY, CDR2 SMNVEV (reference sequence). The CDR3 runs to 15 residues. The CDR3 loop is CASSPEGQGIDGYTF. The CDR3 nucleotides are TGTGCCAGCAGTCCCGAGGGACAGGGTATTGATGGCTACACCTTC.

V usage is TRBV24-1 and J usage is TRBJ2-3; D is possibly TRBD1 (5 bases). The ends were cut back, 2 bases at V and 0 bases at J, with 11 bases in the middle. Germline CDR1 and CDR2: KGHDR and SFDVKD. The CDR3 has 16 amino acids. DNA of the CDR3: TGTGCCACCAGTGATTCTTTCGCAGGGAGCACAGATACGCAGTATTTT. Its translation: CATSDSFAGSTDTQYF.

The rearrangement uses TRBV7-2 and TRBJ2-6, with 12 nucleotides matching TRBD2. Per germline, CDR1 SGHTA and CDR2 FQGNSA. The CDR3 has 19 residues. J lost 0 bases, V lost 4 bases, and 7 bases had no gene match. In DNA form, the CDR3 reads TGTGCCAGCAGCTCCCAGCTAGCGGGGGGGTCCTCTGGGGCCAACGTCCTGACTTTC. Its translation is CASSSQLAGGSSGANVLTF.

The J gene is TRBJ1-5, the V gene TRBV18; 10 nucleotides align to TRBD1. This CDR3 spans 15 amino acids. Germline V gene lookup returns CDR1 KGHSH and CDR2 LQKENI. V shed 3 bases, J shed 5 bases, and the junction held 4 bases outside the gene matches. The CDR3 DNA is TGTGCCAGCTCACCCGACAGGGGGCCAGATCAGCCCCAGCATTTT. Translation: CASSPDRGPDQPQHF.

J is TRBJ1-2 and V is TRBV30; 8 positions match TRBD1. From germline, CDR1 is GTSNPN and CDR2 SVGIG (reference sequence). J gave up 4 bases and V 3 bases, and 4 bases lay outside the gene matches. The CDR3 runs to 13 residues. In DNA form, the CDR3 reads TGTGCCTGGAGGCAGGGGGCGATCTATGGCTACACCTTC. Translation: CAWRQGAIYGYTF.

The gene calls are TRBV27 and TRBJ2-3; D ambiguous. Germline CDR1 is MNHEY and CDR2 is SMNVEV (reference sequence). This CDR3 comprises 14 residues. V was shortened by 6 bases and J by 0 bases, with 10 bases between the two germline ends. CDR3 residues: CASSLAPSTDTQYF. DNA for the CDR3: TGTGCCAGCAGCCTGGCCCCGAGCACAGATACGCAGTATTTT.

This chain links TRBV9 with TRBJ2-3; TRBD2 agrees at 14 bases. CDR1 and CDR2 (germline): SGDLS, YYNGEE. The ends lost 3 bases at V and 1 base at J; junction bases unmatched: 1. The CDR3 has 16 residues. CDR3 residues: CASSATSGGGTDTQYF. The DNA for the CDR3 is TGTGCCAGCAGCGCGACTAGCGGGGGGGGCACAGATACGCAGTATTTT. The full variable domain, with the rest looked up from reference TRBV9 and TRBJ2-3, is DSGVTQTPKHLITATGQRVTLRCSPRSGDLSVYWYQQSLDQGLQFLIQYYNGEERAKGNILERFSAQQFPDLHSELNLSSLELGDSALYFCASSATSGGGTDTQYFGPGTRLTVL.

This chain uses TRBV19 with TRBJ1-6, with 8 nucleotides matching TRBD1. V lost 5 bases to trimming and J lost 6 bases; unmatched junction nucleotides: 15. The CDR3 spans 18 residues. Germline loops: CDR1 LNHDA, CDR2 SQIVND (reference sequence). CDR3 nucleotides: TGTGCCAGTAGTCACGGACAGGGACTAGGAATTGTTAATTCACCCCTCCACTTT. This translates into CASSHGQGLGIVNSPLHF.